Shown below are 29 T cell receptor beta chains from a single sample sequenced in a study of control samples from healthy donors and cancer patients. Assay used: immunoSEQ multiplex PCR; TCRdb lists only in-frame clones, some missing. The sample lists about 130,000 clones, 85% to 95% occurring once. Sequenced input: PBMCs. The receptors were sampled from an elderly man with head and neck cancer.

The chain joins TRBV5-1 to TRBJ1-2; TRBD1 aligns across 7 bases. The CDR3 is 13 amino acids. The ends lost 6 bases at V and 7 bases at J; junction bases unmatched: 9. CDR1 is SGHRS, CDR2 YFSETQ, per germline. CDR3 nucleotide sequence: TGCGCCAGCAATCAAGAGGGGGCTTCTGGCTACACCTTC. Amino acids: CASNQEGASGYTF.

The rearrangement links TRBV19 to TRBJ2-7; tentatively, D is TRBD1 or TRBD2 (5 bases each). V was cut by 0 bases and J by 0 bases, with 6 bases left in between. Germline V lookup: CDR1 LNHDA, CDR2 SQIVND (reference sequence). This CDR3 has 14 residues. The CDR3 loop is CASSIDGGSYEQYF. The CDR3 bases are TGTGCCAGTAGTATAGATGGGGGCTCCTACGAGCAGTACTTC. Full variable domain (remainder filled in from reference TRBV19 and TRBJ2-7): DGGITQSPKYLFRKEGQNVTLSCEQNLNHDAMYWYRQDPGQGLRLIYYSQIVNDFQKGDIAEGYSVSREKKESFPLTVTSAQKNPTAFYLCASSIDGGSYEQYFGPGTRLTVT.

The gene calls are TRBV10-1 and TRBJ2-2; possibly TRBD1 for D (6 bases). Germline V gene data show CDR1 as WNHNN and CDR2 as SYGVQD (reference sequence). The CDR3 runs to 17 residues. V was pared by 3 bases and J by 4 bases, with 18 bases between. The CDR3 protein is CASSDPTRQGSTGELFF. The CDR3 bases are TGCGCCAGCAGTGACCCCACGAGGCAGGGGAGCACCGGGGAGCTGTTTTTT.

The rearrangement uses TRBV19 and TRBJ1-1; 12 bases are a match to TRBD1. Germline trimming cut 10 bases from V and 4 bases from J; bases unmatched to any gene: 7. Germline V gives CDR1 LNHDA, CDR2 SQIVND (reference sequence). The CDR3 has 14 amino acids. CDR3 DNA sequence: TGTGCCACCAAACCGGGACAGGGGGCCACTGAAGCTTTCTTT. Protein product: CATKPGQGATEAFF.

This rearrangement joins TRBV27 to TRBJ2-1; a possible D gene is TRBD1 (5 bases). Trimming cost V 6 bases and J 1 base, with 13 bases left between them. CDR1 and CDR2 (germline): MNHEY, SMNVEV (reference sequence). The CDR3 has 15 residues. CDR3 residues: CASSSRVPSYNEQFF. Written as DNA, the CDR3 is TGTGCCAGCAGCTCCAGGGTGCCGTCCTACAATGAGCAGTTCTTC.

The genes are TRBV5-4 and TRBJ1-6, with TRBD1 matching 9 bases. Germline V gene lookup returns CDR1 SGHNT and CDR2 YYREEE (reference sequence). With V trimmed by 3 bases and J by 10 bases, 8 bases remained unmatched. The CDR3 covers 15 residues. CDR3 coding DNA: TGTGCCAGCAGCTCGGGGACAGGGTCGAGATCACCCCTCCACTTT. It specifies CASSSGTGSRSPLHF.

This clone was picked up one time. This chain joins TRBV25-1 and TRBJ2-2; D may correspond to TRBD1 or TRBD2 (5 bases each). The CDR3 length is 16 residues. The V gene lost 6 bases and the J gene lost 6 bases, with 20 bases spanning the gap. Germline lookup yields CDR1 MGHDK and CDR2 SYGVNS. CDR3 sequence (DNA): TGTGCCAGCAGATCCAATCTCCTGGGGGTCGCCGGGGAGCTGTTTTTT. The encoded protein is CASRSNLLGVAGELFF.

Comments on this clone: This specimen includes other DNA sequences encoding the same CDR3. This CDR3 is CASSLGLADSTDTQYF. As DNA, the CDR3 is TGCGCCAGCAGCTTGGGACTAGCGGACTCCACAGATACGCAGTATTTT. The chain joins TRBV5-1 to TRBJ2-3; 9 bases align to TRBD2. V lost 0 bases to trimming and J lost 2 bases; unmatched junction nucleotides: 4. The CDR3 length is 16 residues. Germline CDR1 and CDR2: SGHRS and YFSETQ. Based on the CDR3 plus reference TRBV5-1 and TRBJ2-3, the full variable domain is KAGVTQTPRYLIKTRGQQVTLSCSPISGHRSVSWYQQTPGQGLQFLFEYFSETQRNKGNFPGRFSGRQFSNSRSEMNVSTLELGDSALYLCASSLGLADSTDTQYFGPGTRLTVL.

This rearrangement joins TRBV5-1 to TRBJ2-7; the match to TRBD2 covers 8 bases. Germline trimming cut 1 base from V and 3 bases from J; bases unmatched to any gene: 3. CDR1 is SGHRS and CDR2 is YFSETQ in the germline V gene. The CDR3 is 14 amino acids. CDR3 residues: CASSLTSGNYEQYF. CDR3 coding DNA: TGCGCCAGCAGCTTGACTAGCGGAAACTACGAGCAGTACTTC.

V and J are TRBV11-2 and TRBJ1-2; no clear D. V dropped 4 bases and J dropped 2 bases, with 5 bases sitting between them. Per the germline V gene, CDR1 is SGHAT and CDR2 is FQNNGV. CDR3 length equals 12 residues. DNA of the CDR3: TGTGCCAGCAGCTCCGTGAACTATGGCTACACCTTC. Amino acid sequence: CASSSVNYGYTF.

In this sample, this clone turned up once. The CDR3 bases are TGTGCCAGCAGGTCCGGCCGTAGCGCAGATACGCAGTATTTT. This sequence encodes CASRSGRSADTQYF. The chain couples TRBV9 to TRBJ2-3, with TRBD2 as a possible D gene (5 bases). The CDR3 loop spans 14 amino acids. V dropped 5 bases and J dropped 4 bases, with 14 bases sitting between them. Per the germline V gene, CDR1 is SGDLS and CDR2 is YYNGEE. Drawing the rest from reference TRBV9 and TRBJ2-3, the complete variable domain is DSGVTQTPKHLITATGQRVTLRCSPRSGDLSVYWYQQSLDQGLQFLIQYYNGEERAKGNILERFSAQQFPDLHSELNLSSLELGDSALYFCASRSGRSADTQYFGPGTRLTVL.

The V and J genes are TRBV18 and TRBJ2-5; no reliable D call. Germline V gene data show CDR1 as KGHSH and CDR2 as LQKENI. The CDR3 has 12 amino acids. V lost 2 bases and J 5 bases, leaving 6 bases between the germline ends. In DNA, the CDR3 is TGTGCCAGCTCACCAGTTGGGGAGACCCAGTACTTC. It is translated as CASSPVGETQYF. The complete variable domain, with remaining parts taken from reference TRBV18 and TRBJ2-5, reads NAGVMQNPRHLVRRRGQEARLRCSPMKGHSHVYWYRQLPEEGLKFMVYLQKENIIDESGMPKERFSAEFPKEGPSILRIQQVVRGDSAAYFCASSPVGETQYFGPGTRLLVL.

This chain joins TRBV6-5 and TRBJ2-7, with 8 bases that match TRBD1. CDR3 size: 15 residues. Trimming at V came to 5 bases and at J to 6 bases, leaving 12 bases not matched to a gene. Germline V gene data show CDR1 as MNHEY and CDR2 as SVGAGI. The CDR3, as DNA: TGTGCCAGCAGTAGAGCCAGGACAGGGTATGTCGAGCAGTACTTC. As protein: CASSRARTGYVEQYF.

The chain's CDR3 is CASSPPGNEQYF. CDR3 coding DNA: TGTGCCAGCAGCCCGCCGGGAAACGAGCAGTACTTC. The chain has TRBV11-2 and TRBJ2-7; D might be TRBD2 (5 bases). Germline V gene sequence: CDR1 SGHAT, CDR2 FQNNGV. CDR3 size: 12 residues. The V end lost 5 bases, the J end lost 5 bases, and 10 bases lay between the germline ends.

The rearrangement uses TRBV9 and TRBJ1-2; no firm D call. Germline loops: CDR1 SGDLS, CDR2 YYNGEE. V gave up 3 bases and J gave up 3 bases, with 15 bases separating them. This CDR3 is 15 amino acids long. CDR3 bases: TGTGCCAGCAGCGCCCTATTATCAGGCGACTATGGCTACACCTTC. Its protein product is CASSALLSGDYGYTF.

This sequence joins TRBV11-2 and TRBJ2-7; D call uncertain. Trimming cost V 2 bases and J 2 bases, with 16 bases left between them. The CDR3 loop spans 16 amino acids. Germline assignment: CDR1 SGHAT and CDR2 FQNNGV. The CDR3 DNA reads as TGTGCCAGCAGCTTACTGGTAGGGCCAACTCCCTACGAGCAGTACTTC. Protein sequence: CASSLLVGPTPYEQYF. Using reference TRBV11-2 and TRBJ2-7 for the parts outside the CDR3, the full variable domain is EAGVAQSPRYKIIEKRQSVAFWCNPISGHATLYWYQQILGQGPKLLIQFQNNGVVDDSQLPKDRFSAERLKGVDSTLKIQPAKLEDSAVYLCASSLLVGPTPYEQYFGPGTRLTVT.

This sequence joins TRBV9 and TRBJ1-2; D may be TRBD1 (5 bases). V was trimmed by 0 bases and J by 4 bases, leaving 10 bases between them. Germline CDR1 reads SGDLS; CDR2 reads YYNGEE. This CDR3 region has 14 residues. CDR3 sequence reads: CASSVVGGTYGYTF. DNA of the CDR3: TGTGCCAGCAGCGTAGTCGGGGGAACCTATGGCTACACCTTC.

This clone was found once. The chain combines TRBV4-1 with TRBJ1-5; D gene unclear. The ends were cut back, 5 bases at V and 7 bases at J, with 15 bases in the middle. This CDR3 is built from 14 residues. Per germline, CDR1 MGHRA and CDR2 YSYEKL. The CDR3 region is CASSYNQVAQPQHF. Here the CDR3 DNA reads TGCGCCAGCAGCTATAACCAGGTCGCGCAGCCCCAGCATTTT.

The rearrangement uses TRBV19 and TRBJ1-1; 7 nucleotides line up with TRBD1. There are 13 residues in the CDR3. The trim removed 5 bases at V and 4 bases at J, leaving 4 bases unmatched. Germline-derived CDR1 and CDR2 are LNHDA and SQIVND (reference sequence). CDR3 residues: CASSLNRGTEAFF. The CDR3 DNA sequence: TGTGCCAGTAGTCTCAACAGGGGCACTGAAGCTTTCTTT.

This clone was recorded only once. The chain recombines TRBV5-1 with TRBJ2-7; TRBD2 matches at 7 bases. Germline assignment: CDR1 SGHRS and CDR2 YFSETQ. V shed 0 bases, J shed 4 bases, and the junction held 1 base outside the gene matches. The CDR3 totals 13 residues. As DNA, the CDR3 is TGCGCCAGCAGCTTGGAGCGGGAATACGAGCAGTACTTC. It encodes CASSLEREYEQYF.

The chain recombines TRBV19 with TRBJ2-7, with D uncertain. There are 14 residues in the CDR3. Germline assignment: CDR1 LNHDA and CDR2 SQIVND (reference sequence). V lost 4 bases to trimming and J lost 4 bases, with 14 bases between them. CDR3 DNA: TGTGCCAGTAGTAAGTCCGGCCAACGATACGAGCAGTACTTC. This gives the protein CASSKSGQRYEQYF. Full variable domain (rest looked up from reference TRBV19 and TRBJ2-7): DGGITQSPKYLFRKEGQNVTLSCEQNLNHDAMYWYRQDPGQGLRLIYYSQIVNDFQKGDIAEGYSVSREKKESFPLTVTSAQKNPTAFYLCASSKSGQRYEQYFGPGTRLTVT.

This clone has only a few counts. This chain connects TRBV4-2 to TRBJ2-7; 9 bases line up with TRBD2. The CDR3 has 16 amino acids. After removal of 0 bases from V and 5 bases from J, the junction contained 8 bases not matched to a gene. Germline V gives CDR1 LGHNA, CDR2 YNFKEQ. CDR3 sequence (DNA): TGTGCCAGCAGCCAAGAATACGCGGGGGGGCGAGACGAGCAGTACTTC. Protein: CASSQEYAGGRDEQYF.

The chain uses TRBV5-1 and TRBJ1-4; maybe TRBD1 (6 bases). Germline V gene lookup returns CDR1 SGHRS and CDR2 YFSETQ. The ends were cut back, 4 bases at V and 6 bases at J, with 16 bases in the middle. The CDR3 spans 15 residues. For the CDR3, the DNA is TGCGCCAGCAGCAGGGATGGGGGGCGCGATGAAAAACTGTTTTTT. Translated: CASSRDGGRDEKLFF.

The genes are TRBV7-9 and TRBJ1-1; D not resolved. Germline V gene sequence: CDR1 SEHNR, CDR2 FQNEAQ (reference sequence). The CDR3 sequence is 14 residues long. Deletions cut 1 base from V and 0 bases from J, with 6 bases between. CDR3 amino acids: CASSLGTVNTEAFF. CDR3 bases: TGTGCCAGCAGCTTAGGGACGGTGAACACTGAAGCTTTCTTT.

The gene calls are TRBV13 and TRBJ1-2; TRBD1 might be the D (5 bases). The CDR3 runs to 14 residues. Germline V lookup: CDR1 PRHDT, CDR2 FYEKMQ (reference sequence). The V end was cut by 0 bases, the J end by 1 base, with 6 bases between. The CDR3 DNA is TGTGCCAGCAGCTTAGGCGGGGGTAACTATGGCTACACCTTC. The encoded protein is CASSLGGGNYGYTF.

The CDR3 reads CASSPTGRDTEAFF. The CDR3 coding sequence is TGTGCCAGCTCACCAACAGGCCGGGACACTGAAGCTTTCTTT. The V gene is TRBV18, the J gene TRBJ1-1; maybe TRBD1 (5 bases). The germline CDR1 and CDR2 sequences are KGHSH and LQKENI. Trimming shortened V by 2 bases and J by 3 bases, and 10 bases separated the two germline ends. This CDR3 is built from 14 residues.

V gene TRBV5-1 combines with J gene TRBJ2-3, with a tentative D call TRBD2 (5 bases). CDR1 SGHRS and CDR2 YFSETQ come from the germline V gene. CDR3 size: 12 residues. Trimming removed 4 bases at V and 6 bases at J, with 9 bases between. The CDR3 nucleotides are TGCGCCAGCAGCCCCGGGATTGATACGCAGTATTTT. It codes for CASSPGIDTQYF.

In nucleotides, the CDR3 is TGTGCCAGCAGTGAAGTTGCGGGGGGGCCGTGGGAGACCCAGTACTTC. Encoded protein: CASSEVAGGPWETQYF. V usage is TRBV6-1 and J usage is TRBJ2-5, with 9 bases identical to TRBD2. The CDR3 extends over 16 amino acids. Germline CDR1 MNHNS, CDR2 SASEGT. With V trimmed by 1 base and J by 5 bases, 8 bases remained unmatched.

The chain uses TRBV10-3 and TRBJ1-1; D perhaps matches TRBD1 (6 bases). Germline V lookup: CDR1 ENHRY, CDR2 SYGVKD. CDR3 length equals 13 residues. V lost 8 bases and J 0 bases, leaving 10 bases between the germline ends. CDR3: CAIGQTMNTEAFF. DNA for the CDR3: TGTGCCATCGGACAGACCATGAACACTGAAGCTTTCTTT.